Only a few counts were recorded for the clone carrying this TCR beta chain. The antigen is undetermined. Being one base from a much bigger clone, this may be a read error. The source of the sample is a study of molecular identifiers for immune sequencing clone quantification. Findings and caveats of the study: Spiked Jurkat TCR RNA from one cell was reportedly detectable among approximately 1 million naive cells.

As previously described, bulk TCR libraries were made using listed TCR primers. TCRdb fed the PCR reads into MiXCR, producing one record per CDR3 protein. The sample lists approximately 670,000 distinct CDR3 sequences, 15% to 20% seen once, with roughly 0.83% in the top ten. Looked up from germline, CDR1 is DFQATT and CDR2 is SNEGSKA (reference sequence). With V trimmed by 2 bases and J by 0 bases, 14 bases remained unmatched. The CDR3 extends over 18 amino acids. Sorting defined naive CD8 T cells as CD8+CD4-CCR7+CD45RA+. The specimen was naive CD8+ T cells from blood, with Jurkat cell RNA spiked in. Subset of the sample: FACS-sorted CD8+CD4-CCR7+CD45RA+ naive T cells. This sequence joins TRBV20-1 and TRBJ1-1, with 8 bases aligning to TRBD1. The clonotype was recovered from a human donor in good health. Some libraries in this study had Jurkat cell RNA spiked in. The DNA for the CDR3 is TGCAGTGCTAGAAACTGGACAGGGTCTCGAGATTTGAACACTGAAGCTTTCTTT. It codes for CSARNWTGSRDLNTEAFF.